This T cell receptor beta chain was sequenced in a study of cytomegalovirus exposure and HLA in healthy donors. Germline V lookup: CDR1 LNHNV, CDR2 YYDKDF (reference sequence). There are 16 residues in the CDR3. J gave up 3 bases and V 5 bases, and 5 bases lay outside the gene matches. Worth noting for this clone: What it recognizes is unknown.

Researchers ran the PCR with 60 Vbeta and 13 Jbeta primers. Original analysis: An analysis performed later counted 74 million or so unique TCR beta chains (roughly 11 million of them shared). Sequencing was performed with immunoSEQ multiplex PCR; in TCRdb, only in-frame clones are kept and a portion is missing. The V and J calls and clone size are taken from that table; D and trimming were inferred from the DNA. The table shows 110,000 to 150,000 clones, with 79% occurring only once. Notes on the study in general: V- and J-gene trimming of TCR beta was linked (in a later analysis) to a missense DCLRE1C variant. Further analysis, carried out later, found HLA-associated TCR beta chains more clonally expanded than equally common other chains. A likely sequencing artifact accounted for one observed cluster of highly shared sequence variants.

The sample taken for sequencing was PBMCs. The source is a man aged 18 to 30 in good health and CMV-seronegative. The chain has TRBV15 and TRBJ1-3; 12 bases map to TRBD1. The CDR3 DNA follows: TGTGCCACCAGCGCGGGACAGGGGGCGAGTGGAAACACCATATATTTT. Amino acid sequence: CATSAGQGASGNTIYF.